These 17 T cell receptor beta chains share one sample of origin, sequenced in a study of OX40 agonist ivuxolimab in advanced cancers. The data were produced by immunoSEQ multiplex PCR, yet TCRdb's version contains in-frame clones alone and is incomplete. The sample lists 60,000 or so clones, roughly 89% seen once, with around 25% in the top ten. Here the sequenced sample was CD4+ or CD8+ T cells sorted from blood, taken in a trial of the OX40 agonist ivuxolimab. Receptors originate from an adult with an advanced solid tumor such as melanoma, head and neck, liver or kidney cancer.

This clone was seen more than once but under ten times. V is TRBV7-2 and J is TRBJ2-3; no definite D call. This CDR3 has 14 amino acids. V was cut by 5 bases and J by 1 base, with 10 bases left in between. Per the germline V gene, CDR1 is SGHTA and CDR2 is FQGNSA. CDR3 nucleotide sequence: TGTGCCAGCAGCCAGCCGGGTCGCACAGATACGCAGTATTTT. This sequence encodes CASSQPGRTDTQYF. Variable domain in full (rest from reference TRBV7-2 and TRBJ2-3): GAGVSQSPSNKVTEKGKDVELRCDPISGHTALYWYRQSLGQGLEFLIYFQGNSAPDKSGLPSDRFSAERTGGSVSTLTIQRTQQEDSAVYLCASSQPGRTDTQYFGPGTRLTVL.

J is TRBJ1-2 and V is TRBV19; no definite D call. Germline assignment: CDR1 LNHDA and CDR2 SQIVND (reference sequence). This CDR3 has 13 residues. V was clipped by 3 bases and J by 5 bases, with 10 bases between them. The CDR3 protein is CASSMDGHYGYTF. The CDR3 DNA follows: TGTGCCAGTAGTATGGACGGGCATTATGGCTACACCTTC. Combining the CDR3 with reference TRBV19 and TRBJ1-2 gives the whole variable domain DGGITQSPKYLFRKEGQNVTLSCEQNLNHDAMYWYRQDPGQGLRLIYYSQIVNDFQKGDIAEGYSVSREKKESFPLTVTSAQKNPTAFYLCASSMDGHYGYTFGSGTRLTVV.

The V and J genes are TRBV6-4 and TRBJ2-1; 7 nucleotides align to TRBD2. In germline, CDR1 is MRHNA, CDR2 SNTAGT. V trimming: 3 bases; J trimming: 6 bases; junction bases outside the gene matches: 5. This CDR3 has 14 amino acids. The CDR3 reads CASSESWTSNEQFF. The DNA of the CDR3 is TGTGCCAGCAGTGAGTCTTGGACTAGCAATGAGCAGTTCTTC.

The V call is TRBV5-1, the J call TRBJ2-7; D is unclear. This CDR3 contains 14 residues. Trimming pared 6 bases from V and 2 bases from J, leaving 15 bases between. The germline V gene encodes CDR1 SGHRS and CDR2 YFSETQ. Here the CDR3 reads CASTPLGVTYEQYF. The CDR3 DNA reads as TGCGCCAGCACCCCCCTTGGGGTCACCTACGAGCAGTACTTC.

The CDR3 sequence: CASSLEPGQVDGYTF. In nucleotides, the CDR3 is TGTGCCAGCAGCTTGGAGCCGGGACAGGTGGATGGCTACACCTTC. The chain couples TRBV5-4 to TRBJ1-2, with 8 bases aligning to TRBD1. V gave up 0 bases and J gave up 6 bases; unmatched junction bases: 7. The CDR3 has 15 residues. The germline V gene has CDR1 SGHNT and CDR2 YYREEE (reference sequence).

V gene TRBV5-1 combines with J gene TRBJ2-3; 12 bases align to TRBD2. Germline loops: CDR1 SGHRS, CDR2 YFSETQ. This CDR3 is 16 amino acids long. V was pared by 4 bases and J by 3 bases, with 6 bases of the junction left unmatched. As DNA, the CDR3 is TGCGCCAGCAGCCTGGGACTAGCGGGTCCTACAGATACGCAGTATTTT. Its translation is CASSLGLAGPTDTQYF.

The DNA of the CDR3 is TGTGCCAGCAGCCGCGGGCAACAGGGTAAGAATGAGCAGTTCTTC. Its translation is CASSRGQQGKNEQFF. This chain joins TRBV6-5 and TRBJ2-1; D may be TRBD1 (6 bases). Germline CDR1 MNHEY, CDR2 SVGAGI. CDR3 size: 15 residues. V was clipped by 6 bases and J by 7 bases, with 19 bases between them.

The chain employs TRBV4-1 and TRBJ1-3; D call uncertain. V lost 1 base and J 4 bases, leaving 2 bases between the germline ends. CDR1 MGHRA and CDR2 YSYEKL come from the germline V gene. The CDR3 is 12 amino acids. DNA for the CDR3: TGCGCCAGCAGCCAAGCGGGAAACACCATATATTTT. This sequence encodes CASSQAGNTIYF.

The rearrangement links TRBV5-4 to TRBJ1-3, with a tentative D call TRBD1 (6 bases). The germline gives CDR1 SGHNT, CDR2 YYREEE (reference sequence). Trimming removed 4 bases at V and 6 bases at J, with 14 bases between. The CDR3 consists of 14 residues. DNA for the CDR3: TGTGCCAGCAGCCCGACTCCAGGGGTAAACACCATATATTTT. Protein: CASSPTPGVNTIYF.

The chain uses TRBV19 and TRBJ1-1; 9 nucleotides line up with TRBD1. The ends lost 4 bases at V and 4 bases at J; junction bases unmatched: 4. The CDR3 contains 14 residues. The germline V gene has CDR1 LNHDA and CDR2 SQIVND (reference sequence). DNA of the CDR3: TGTGCCAGTAGTAGGGACAGGGTGATCACTGAAGCTTTCTTT. Its translation: CASSRDRVITEAFF.

The chain joins TRBV6-5 to TRBJ1-2; 9 bases align to TRBD1. The CDR3 runs 14 residues. Losses at the gene ends were 10 bases for V and 4 bases for J; bases not matched to a gene: 10. Germline V lookup: CDR1 MNHEY, CDR2 SVGAGI. CDR3 region: CATQLGQGTYGYTF. Written as DNA, the CDR3 is TGTGCCACCCAGCTAGGACAGGGGACCTATGGCTACACCTTC.

This clone was counted only a few times. At one boundary the junction diverges from the germline segment, which might be a read error. The genes are TRBV30 and TRBJ2-2; weak D call: TRBD2 (5 bases). From germline, CDR1 is GTSNPN and CDR2 SVGIG (reference sequence). The length of the CDR3 is 14 residues. The CDR3 DNA sequence: TGTGCCTGGAGTGTCTTAGCGAATACCGGGGAGCTGTTTTTT. Encoded protein: CAWSVLANTGELFF.

The V call is TRBV18, the J call TRBJ1-5; D not certain. Trimming shortened V by 3 bases and J by 9 bases, and 15 bases separated the two germline ends. This CDR3 contains 14 residues. Germline CDR1 reads KGHSH; CDR2 reads LQKENI. CDR3 sequence reads: CASSPSGPQGPQHF. DNA of the CDR3: TGTGCCAGCTCACCGTCCGGGCCGCAAGGGCCCCAGCATTTT.

This rearrangement joins TRBV2 to TRBJ2-1, with 8 bases identical to TRBD2. The germline CDR1 and CDR2 sequences are SNHLY and FYNNEI. This CDR3 has 16 residues. V lost 6 bases, J lost 5 bases, and 12 bases stayed unmatched. As DNA, the CDR3 is TGTGCCAGCAGCGCCTTTCTCGGGGGGGCACACAATGAGCAGTTCTTC. Translation: CASSAFLGGAHNEQFF.

The genes are TRBV5-8 and TRBJ2-7, with D uncertain. The CDR3 is made up of 15 amino acids. The V gene's germline CDR1 is SGHTS and CDR2 YDEGEE. The V end was cut by 4 bases, the J end by 2 bases, with 16 bases between. The CDR3 protein is CASSHEGRQTYEQYF. The DNA for the CDR3 is TGTGCCAGCAGCCATGAAGGGCGTCAAACCTACGAGCAGTACTTC.

The chain employs TRBV5-1 and TRBJ1-1; D is ambiguous. V was shortened by 0 bases and J by 5 bases, with 8 bases between the two germline ends. The CDR3 loop spans 13 amino acids. Looked up from germline, CDR1 is SGHRS and CDR2 is YFSETQ. DNA for the CDR3: TGCGCCAGCAGCTTGGACGGTGTAACTGAAGCTTTCTTT. It yields the protein CASSLDGVTEAFF. Combining the CDR3 with reference TRBV5-1 and TRBJ1-1 gives the whole variable domain KAGVTQTPRYLIKTRGQQVTLSCSPISGHRSVSWYQQTPGQGLQFLFEYFSETQRNKGNFPGRFSGRQFSNSRSEMNVSTLELGDSALYLCASSLDGVTEAFFGQGTRLTVV.

The CDR3 loop reads CASSQRGNTEAFF. The DNA of the CDR3 is TGCGCCAGCAGCCAAAGGGGTAACACTGAAGCTTTCTTT. The chain combines TRBV4-1 with TRBJ1-1, with D possibly being TRBD1 (5 bases). Trimming took off 2 bases at V and 2 bases at J, with 6 bases between the two ends. Germline V gene lookup returns CDR1 MGHRA and CDR2 YSYEKL. The CDR3 covers 13 residues.